Sequencing of this T cell receptor (beta chain) was carried out in a study of T-cell reconstitution after alpha-beta-depleted transplantation in children. V was pared by 0 bases and J by 1 base, with 10 bases between. This CDR3 is 15 amino acids long. Germline V lookup: CDR1 SGHRS, CDR2 YFSETQ. As it was prepared, the TCRbeta library received unique molecular identifiers. From the PCR reads, TCRdb called clonotypes with MiXCR, one entry per CDR3 protein. Of roughly 500,000 distinct CDR3 sequences detected, about 17% appear once; the ten largest clones hold about 3.1%. The rearrangement links TRBV5-1 to TRBJ1-1; D perhaps matches TRBD1 (6 bases). The sequence was collected from a human donor who donated a stem cell graft to a child with acute lymphoblastic leukemia. The sequences come from PBMCs from the stem cell graft donor, collected from the stem cell graft. CDR3 in DNA: TGCGCCAGCAGCTTGGGCGGGACACAGAACACTGAAGCTTTCTTT. Protein product: CASSLGGTQNTEAFF.